This T cell receptor delta chain was sequenced during a study of γδ T cells in repeated Plasmodium falciparum infection (dated by TCRdb to the early 2020s). Regarding the research as a whole: Malian children exposed to intense seasonal malaria transmission were enrolled in the natural-infection arm and compared with Australian children matched for age and gender. Four controlled human malaria infections were administered to several malaria-naive U.S. adults over roughly 590 days by bites from P. falciparum NF54-infected Anopheles stephensi mosquitoes. The gammadelta TCR repertoires from Mali were analysed in two ways: cross-sectionally during periods with no transmission, and longitudinally across episodes of acute febrile malaria. In the study, the shaping of the human gammadelta T cell repertoire by repeated Plasmodium falciparum infection was examined using natural infection in Mali and controlled human malaria infection. Controlled-infection subjects were sampled at baseline, immediately before selected infections, and 21 days after each infection.

Results the study describes overall, beyond this receptor: Vdelta2-negative gammadelta TCR repertoires from Malian children appeared more clonally expanded, less diverse and less shared than those of Australian children. Generalizability was limited because the Malian cohort was drawn from a small rural village of predominantly one ethnic group. Analysis of inter-individual variability in gammadelta T cell responses was limited by the small size of the controlled-infection cohort. Across time and infection, the Vgamma9/Vdelta2+ TCR repertoires showed a highly stable polyclonal makeup, with many TCRgamma sequences overlapping between individuals. Waves of new clonotype selection in Vdelta2-negative, largely Vdelta1+, gammadelta TCR repertoires appeared to be driven by repeated controlled infections.

Vgamma9/Vdelta2+ and Vdelta2-negative gammadelta T cell populations were flow-sorted from peripheral blood mononuclear cells for bulk TCR repertoire analysis. This clone was seen a handful of times. What antigen it recognizes has not been identified. A read error is the likely source, as a far larger clone sits one nucleotide away. Other DNA sequences of this sample code for an identical CDR3. Looking up the germline V gene yields CDR1 TSWWSYY and CDR2 QGS. From its cysteine to its phenylalanine, the CDR3 spans 21 amino acids. Solely the CDR3 DNA is kept, with 63 bases framed from the first base. Library creation used multiplex PCR. Sequencing relied on an Illumina MiSeq. Each sorted gammadelta T cell sample was sequenced for both the TCR gamma (TRG) and TCR delta (TRD) chains. The original methods were these. The repertoire analyses drew on clonotype tree plots, the accumulated frequency of the top 20 clonotypes, and diversity index (DI) and D75 metrics. Identical DNA sequences were merged into single rows after TCRdb reprocessed the public reads with CATT. What appears here as the V and J calls and clone size reflects TCRdb's work, not the paper's. The sample has 45,000 to 70,000 delta-chain clones on record, over 1.5% of them singletons. Approximately 15% of the sample is taken by the ten largest.

The V gene is given as TRDV1, and no J gene call is available; the D call of TRDD3 is as the table states it, not checked on the DNA. This TCR was sampled from a pool of human donors (malaria-infected and uninfected, not separated). The sequenced sample consisted of gamma-delta T cells from blood. At the DNA level, the sequence is TGTGCTCTTGGGGAAAGGTATTTTAATACTATAAGGGATACGAGAGTGGTGAATCTTATCTTT. It translates to CALGERYFNTIRDTRVVNLIF.